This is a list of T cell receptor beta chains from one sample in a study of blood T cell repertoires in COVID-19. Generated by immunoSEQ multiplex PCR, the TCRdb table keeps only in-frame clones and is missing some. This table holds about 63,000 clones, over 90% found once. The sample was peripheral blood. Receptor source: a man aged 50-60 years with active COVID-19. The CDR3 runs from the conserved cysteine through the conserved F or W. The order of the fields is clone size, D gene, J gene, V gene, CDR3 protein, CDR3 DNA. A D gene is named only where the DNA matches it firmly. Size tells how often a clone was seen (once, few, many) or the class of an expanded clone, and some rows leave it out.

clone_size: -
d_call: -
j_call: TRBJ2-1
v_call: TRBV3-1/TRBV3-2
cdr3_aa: CASSQVPSRSYNEQFF
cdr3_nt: TGTGCCAGCAGCCAAGTCCCCTCACGGTCCTACAATGAGCAGTTCTTC

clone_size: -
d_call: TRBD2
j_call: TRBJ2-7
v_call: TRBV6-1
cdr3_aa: CASSEVGRVKQYF
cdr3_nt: TGTGCCAGCAGTGAGGTCGGGAGGGTAAAGCAGTACTTC

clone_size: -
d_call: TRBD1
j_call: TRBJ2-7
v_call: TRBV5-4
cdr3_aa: CASGSGTVSYEQYF
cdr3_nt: TGTGCCAGCGGCTCCGGGACAGTGTCCTACGAGCAGTACTTC

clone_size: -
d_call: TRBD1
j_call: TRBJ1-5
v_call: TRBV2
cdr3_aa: CASDRGSNQPQHF
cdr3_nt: TGTGCCAGCGACAGGGGTAGCAATCAGCCCCAGCATTTT

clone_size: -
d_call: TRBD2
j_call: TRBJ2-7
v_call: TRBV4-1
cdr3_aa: CASSPLTTSGSEQYF
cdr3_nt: TGCGCCAGCAGCCCCCTTACGACTAGCGGTAGCGAGCAGTACTTC

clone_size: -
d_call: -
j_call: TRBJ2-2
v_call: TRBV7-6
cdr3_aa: CASSLYGGIRNTGELFF
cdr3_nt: TGTGCCAGCAGCTTATATGGGGGGATAAGGAACACCGGGGAGCTGTTTTTT

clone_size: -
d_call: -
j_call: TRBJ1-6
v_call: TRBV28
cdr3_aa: CASSTTGPDNSPLHF
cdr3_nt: TGTGCCAGCAGTACCACAGGTCCGGATAATTCACCCCTCCACTTT

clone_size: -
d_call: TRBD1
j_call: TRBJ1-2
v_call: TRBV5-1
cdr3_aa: CASSYGQGAGYGYTF
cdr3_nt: TGCGCCAGCAGCTACGGACAGGGGGCGGGCTATGGCTACACCTTC

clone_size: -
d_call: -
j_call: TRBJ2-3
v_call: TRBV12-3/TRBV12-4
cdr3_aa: CASSLTDTQYF
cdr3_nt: TGTGCCAGCAGTCTCACAGATACGCAGTATTTT

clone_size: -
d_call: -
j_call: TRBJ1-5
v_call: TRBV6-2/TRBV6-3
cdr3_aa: CASSYGRGPQHF
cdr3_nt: TGTGCCAGCAGTTACGGTAGAGGGCCCCAGCATTTT

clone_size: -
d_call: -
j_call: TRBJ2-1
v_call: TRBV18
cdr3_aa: CASSRDYLSNEQFF
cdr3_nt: TGTGCCAGCTCACGAGACTACCTAAGTAATGAGCAGTTCTTC

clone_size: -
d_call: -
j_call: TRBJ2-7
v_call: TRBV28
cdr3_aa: CASAGPYEQYF
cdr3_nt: TGTGCCAGCGCAGGGCCCTACGAGCAGTACTTC

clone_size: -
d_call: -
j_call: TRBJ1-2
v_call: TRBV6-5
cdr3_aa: CASRATAITF
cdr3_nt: TGTGCCAGCCGAGCGACGGCTATTACCTTC

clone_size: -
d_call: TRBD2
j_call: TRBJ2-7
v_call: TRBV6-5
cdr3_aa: CASRGRGDPPYEQYF
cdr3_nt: TGTGCCAGCAGGGGGCGGGGGGACCCTCCTTACGAGCAGTACTTC

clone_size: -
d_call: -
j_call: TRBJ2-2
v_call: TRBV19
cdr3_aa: CAVVGVEKAGSNTGELFF
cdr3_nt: TGTGCCGTAGTAGGGGTTGAGAAAGCAGGGTCGAACACCGGGGAGCTGTTTTTT

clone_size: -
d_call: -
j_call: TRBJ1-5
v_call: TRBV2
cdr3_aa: CASSERQVINQPQHF
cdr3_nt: TGTGCCAGCAGTGAACGACAGGTGATTAATCAGCCCCAGCATTTT

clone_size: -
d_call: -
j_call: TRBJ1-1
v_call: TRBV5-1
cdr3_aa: CASSLAQGSSLWNTEAFF
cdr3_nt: TGCGCCAGCAGCTTGGCGCAGGGGTCCTCTTTGTGGAACACTGAAGCTTTCTTT

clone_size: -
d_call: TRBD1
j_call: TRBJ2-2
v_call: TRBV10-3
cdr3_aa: CAISVFDREGANTGELFF
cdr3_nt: TGTGCCATCAGTGTCTTCGACAGGGAAGGGGCGAACACCGGGGAGCTGTTTTTT

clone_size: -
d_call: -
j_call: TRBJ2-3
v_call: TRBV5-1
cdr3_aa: CASSLIALSTDTQYF
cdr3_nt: TGCGCCAGCAGCTTAATAGCCCTTAGCACAGATACGCAGTATTTT

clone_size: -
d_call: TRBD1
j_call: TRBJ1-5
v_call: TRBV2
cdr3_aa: CASSGRGLEGNQPQHF
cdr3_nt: TGTGCCAGCAGTGGGAGGGGGCTGGAGGGCAATCAGCCCCAGCATTTT

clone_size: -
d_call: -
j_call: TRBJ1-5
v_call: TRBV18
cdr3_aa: CASSPDRNQPQHF
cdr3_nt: TGTGCCAGCTCACCTGACAGAAATCAGCCCCAGCATTTT

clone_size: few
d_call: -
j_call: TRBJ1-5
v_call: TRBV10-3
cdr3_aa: CAIQGTGGQPQHF
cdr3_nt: TGTGCCATACAGGGAACGGGTGGTCAGCCCCAGCATTTT

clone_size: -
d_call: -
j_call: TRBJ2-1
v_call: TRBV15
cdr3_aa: CATSSRDSSYNEQFF
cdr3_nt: TGTGCCACCAGCAGCCGGGACTCCTCCTACAATGAGCAGTTCTTC

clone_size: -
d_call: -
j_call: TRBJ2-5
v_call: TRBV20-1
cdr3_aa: CRTQGLETQYF
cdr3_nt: TGCAGAACACAGGGATTGGAGACCCAGTACTTC

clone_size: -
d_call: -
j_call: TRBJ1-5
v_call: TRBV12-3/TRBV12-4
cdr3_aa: CASSVRDQPQHF
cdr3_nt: TGTGCCAGCAGTGTCAGGGATCAGCCCCAGCATTTT

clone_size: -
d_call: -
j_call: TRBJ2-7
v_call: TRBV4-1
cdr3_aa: CASSQGSRTGSYEQYF
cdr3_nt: TGCGCCAGCAGCCAAGGTTCGCGAACAGGGTCCTACGAGCAGTACTTC

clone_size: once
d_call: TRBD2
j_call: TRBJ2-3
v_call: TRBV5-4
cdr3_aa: CASRAGTSGRFSDTQYF
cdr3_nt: TGTGCCAGCAGGGCCGGGACTAGCGGGAGGTTCTCAGATACGCAGTATTTT

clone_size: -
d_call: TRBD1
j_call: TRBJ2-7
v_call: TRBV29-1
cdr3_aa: CRWDRGVIYEQYF
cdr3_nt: TGCAGGTGGGACAGGGGGGTTATCTACGAGCAGTACTTC

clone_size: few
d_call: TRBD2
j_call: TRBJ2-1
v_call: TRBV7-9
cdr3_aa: CASSLASGGNEQFF
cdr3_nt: TGTGCCAGCAGCTTAGCTAGCGGGGGCAATGAGCAGTTCTTC

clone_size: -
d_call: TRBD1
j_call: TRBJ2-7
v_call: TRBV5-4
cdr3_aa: CASSSSGGAETNYEQYF
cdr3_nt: TGTGCCAGCAGTTCGTCAGGGGGCGCCGAAACGAACTACGAGCAGTACTTC

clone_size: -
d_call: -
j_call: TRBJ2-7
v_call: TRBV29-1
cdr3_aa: CSVDGGYEQYF
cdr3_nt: TGCAGCGTTGACGGGGGCTACGAGCAGTACTTC

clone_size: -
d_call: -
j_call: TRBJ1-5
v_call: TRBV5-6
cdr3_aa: CASSLAMGQAFGNQPQHF
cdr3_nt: TGTGCCAGCAGCTTGGCGATGGGGCAGGCCTTCGGCAATCAGCCCCAGCATTTT

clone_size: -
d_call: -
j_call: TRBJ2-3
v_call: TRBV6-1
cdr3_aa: CASSERGFTDTQYF
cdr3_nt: TGTGCCAGCAGTGAACGGGGATTCACAGATACGCAGTATTTT

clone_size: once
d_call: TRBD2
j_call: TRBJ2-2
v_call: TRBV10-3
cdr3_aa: CAIRRTSGNTGELFF
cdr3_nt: TGTGCCATCAGGCGGACTAGCGGGAACACCGGGGAGCTGTTTTTT

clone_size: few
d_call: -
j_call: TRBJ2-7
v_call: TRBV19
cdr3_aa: CASSMELTALSYEQYF
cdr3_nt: TGTGCCAGTAGTATGGAGCTGACTGCCCTATCCTACGAGCAGTACTTC

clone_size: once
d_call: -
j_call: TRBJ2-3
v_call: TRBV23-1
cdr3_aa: CASTQGSGEYECPDTQYF
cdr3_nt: TGCGCCAGCACTCAGGGGTCGGGGGAGTACGAGTGCCCAGATACGCAGTATTTT

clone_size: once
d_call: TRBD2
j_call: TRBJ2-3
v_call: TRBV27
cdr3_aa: CASRISLAGGIDTQYF
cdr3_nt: TGTGCCAGCAGAATCTCTCTAGCGGGAGGGATAGATACGCAGTATTTT

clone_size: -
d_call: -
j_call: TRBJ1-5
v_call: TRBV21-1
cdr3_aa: CASIDRTLSNQPQHF
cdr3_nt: TGTGCCAGCATTGACAGGACCCTTAGCAATCAGCCCCAGCATTTT

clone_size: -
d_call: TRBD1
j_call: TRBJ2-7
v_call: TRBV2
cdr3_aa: CASRLQGVTYEQYF
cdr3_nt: TGTGCCAGCAGACTACAGGGGGTTACGTACGAGCAGTACTTC

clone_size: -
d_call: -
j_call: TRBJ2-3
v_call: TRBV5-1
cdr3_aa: CASSFRPEPGTDTQYF
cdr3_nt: TGCGCCAGCAGCTTCAGGCCTGAGCCCGGCACAGATACGCAGTATTTT

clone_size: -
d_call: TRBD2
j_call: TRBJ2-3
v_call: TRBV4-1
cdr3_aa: CASSQARGGPDTQYF
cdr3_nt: TGCGCCAGCAGCCAAGCCCGCGGGGGGCCAGATACGCAGTATTTT

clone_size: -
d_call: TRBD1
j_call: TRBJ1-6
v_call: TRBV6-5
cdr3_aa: CATVNRTGVSPLHF
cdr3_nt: TGTGCCACCGTGAACAGGACAGGGGTTTCACCCCTCCACTTT

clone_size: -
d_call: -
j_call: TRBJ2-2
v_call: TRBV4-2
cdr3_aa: CASSKEVGHETGELFF
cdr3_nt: TGTGCCAGCAGCAAAGAAGTAGGACACGAAACCGGGGAGCTGTTTTTT

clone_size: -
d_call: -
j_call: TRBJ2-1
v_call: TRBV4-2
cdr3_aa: CASSQDIPQHYNEQFF
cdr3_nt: TGTGCCAGCAGCCAAGATATCCCACAACACTACAATGAGCAGTTCTTC

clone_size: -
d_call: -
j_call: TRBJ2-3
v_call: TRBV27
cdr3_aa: CASSLQRSTDTQYF
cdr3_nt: TGTGCCAGCAGTTTACAGAGGAGCACAGATACGCAGTATTTT

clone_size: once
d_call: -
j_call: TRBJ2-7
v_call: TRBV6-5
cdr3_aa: CASREGSYEQYF
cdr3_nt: TGTGCCAGCAGAGAGGGTTCCTACGAGCAGTACTTC